This entry lists 28 T cell receptor beta chains sequenced from one sample in a study of T cells in Graves' hyperthyroidism and ophthalmopathy. Regions amplified from RNA transcripts were the TCR beta CDR3 regions. The TCR CDR3 was amplified in a first-round RT-PCR using the HTBI primer set. Each CDR3 protein is one row after TCRdb ran MiXCR on the multiplex PCR reads. The table includes about 520,000 distinct CDR3 sequences, roughly 24% detected once. The sample comprised blood. Receptors were obtained from a woman aged 25-40 years with Graves' ophthalmopathy.

The chain carries TRBV20-1 and TRBJ1-1, with D unclear. Between the trimmed V and J ends, which lost 4 bases and 0 bases, there was a span of 12 bases. Germline values: CDR1 DFQATT, CDR2 SNEGSKA (reference sequence). The CDR3 length is 14 residues. The CDR3 region has the DNA TGCAGTGCTACTCATCCTGCGGTGAACACTGAAGCTTTCTTT. It yields the protein CSATHPAVNTEAFF.

This clonotype appeared a few times. This chain connects TRBV30 to TRBJ1-3, with D hard to call. V lost 0 bases, J lost 9 bases, and 6 bases lay in between. From germline, CDR1 is GTSNPN and CDR2 SVGIG (reference sequence). The CDR3 is made up of 11 amino acids. This chain's CDR3 is CAWSVFGTIYF. As DNA, the CDR3 is TGTGCCTGGAGTGTGTTTGGCACCATATATTTT.

This clonotype showed up many times. The V and J genes are TRBV7-9 and TRBJ1-5; D uncertain. There are 15 residues in the CDR3. V lost 1 base and J lost 3, with 10 bases in between. CDR1 is SEHNR and CDR2 is FQNEAQ in the germline V gene (reference sequence). The CDR3 here is CASSLGWTDNQPQHF. CDR3 DNA: TGTGCCAGCAGCTTAGGATGGACCGACAATCAGCCCCAGCATTTT.

The genes are TRBV2 and TRBJ1-2; D gene uncertain. Per germline, CDR1 SNHLY and CDR2 FYNNEI. Trimming cost V 7 bases and J 1 base, with 10 bases left between them. This CDR3 comprises 13 residues. The chain's CDR3 is CASKSLINYGYTF. In nucleotides, the CDR3 is TGTGCCAGCAAAAGCTTAATTAACTATGGCTACACCTTC.

J is TRBJ2-5 and V is TRBV11-1; D may be TRBD1 (5 bases). This CDR3 comprises 17 residues. V shed 4 bases and J shed 3 bases, with 21 bases lying between them. Germline CDR1 reads SGHAT; CDR2 reads FQDESV (reference sequence). Written as DNA, the CDR3 is TGTGCCAGCAGCTCGTCACGCCAGGGTATGGGGAAAGAGACCCAGTACTTC. Translation gives CASSSSRQGMGKETQYF.

This clonotype was seen ten or more times. The chain carries TRBV20-1 and TRBJ2-5, with 9 bases matching TRBD1. With 6 bases clipped from V and 0 bases from J, the junction kept 8 bases outside the gene matches. The CDR3 spans 15 residues. CDR1 DFQATT and CDR2 SNEGSKA come from the germline V gene (reference sequence). The CDR3 DNA reads as TGCAGTGCCGCCAAGGACAGGGGCCACCAAGAGACCCAGTACTTC. Protein: CSAAKDRGHQETQYF.

At least ten counts were recorded for this clonotype. This chain uses TRBV6-2 or TRBV6-3 with TRBJ1-2; 8 bases match TRBD1. This CDR3 has 15 amino acids. Germline V gives CDR1 MNHEY, CDR2 SVGEGT. The trim removed 0 bases at V and 4 bases at J, leaving 4 bases unmatched. The CDR3 loop is CASSYSGDRPYGYTF. The CDR3 DNA sequence: TGTGCCAGCAGTTACTCCGGGGACAGGCCCTATGGCTACACCTTC.

This clonotype showed up many times. The chain joins TRBV2 to TRBJ1-6; 9 bases are a match to TRBD1. The CDR3 totals 16 residues. Germline V CDR1 and CDR2: SNHLY, FYNNEI. J lost 9 bases, V lost 4 bases, and 10 bases had no gene match. The CDR3 sequence: CASSGDGDRVRSPLHF. The DNA of the CDR3 is TGTGCCAGCAGTGGGGACGGGGACAGGGTCCGTTCACCCCTCCACTTT.

This clonotype was recorded at least ten times. The V call is TRBV7-2, the J call TRBJ1-3, with a possible D match to TRBD1 (6 bases). The CDR3 totals 14 residues. V was trimmed by 5 bases and J by 8 bases, leaving 16 bases between them. The germline CDR1 and CDR2 sequences are SGHTA and FQGNSA. CDR3 DNA: TGTGCCAGCAGCCCCAGCACTGGGGGGCACACCATATATTTT. This encodes CASSPSTGGHTIYF.

This clonotype was counted many times. The chain combines TRBV10-3 with TRBJ1-2; TRBD1 matches 12 bases. The CDR3 covers 17 residues. CDR1 ENHRY and CDR2 SYGVKD come from the germline V gene. Trimming at V came to 3 bases and at J to 5 bases, leaving 10 bases not matched to a gene. The CDR3 protein is CAISDSGTGGAGYGYTF. The DNA for the CDR3 is TGTGCCATCAGTGATTCTGGGACAGGGGGCGCCGGGTATGGCTACACCTTC.

This clonotype was picked up many times. The V call is TRBV12-3 or TRBV12-4, the J call TRBJ1-3, with 7 bases matching TRBD1. This CDR3 comprises 14 residues. The V gene end was trimmed by 6 bases and the J gene end by 4 bases; junction bases not matched to a gene: 6. The CDR3 nucleotides are TGTGCCAGCAGAAAGACAGGGACGGGAAACACCATATATTTT. Its translation: CASRKTGTGNTIYF.

The chain couples TRBV28 to TRBJ2-5; TRBD1 might be the D (6 bases). Trimming took 8 bases from V and 5 from J, leaving 15 bases between them. Germline V gene data show CDR1 as MDHEN and CDR2 as SYDVKM. The CDR3 has 13 residues. CDR3 in amino acids: CASGSGVGETQYF. The CDR3 bases are TGTGCCAGCGGTTCAGGGGTGGGGGAGACCCAGTACTTC.

V and J are TRBV20-1 and TRBJ2-5; 7 positions agree with TRBD2. Germline CDR1 and CDR2: DFQATT and SNEGSKA (reference sequence). J gave up 4 bases and V 6 bases, and 8 bases lay outside the gene matches. The CDR3 spans 13 residues. The CDR3 loop reads CSARRELGETQYF. CDR3 in DNA: TGCAGTGCGAGGCGGGAGTTGGGAGAGACCCAGTACTTC.

This clonotype was detected many times. V gene TRBV12-3 or TRBV12-4 combines with J gene TRBJ2-2; no definite D call. Trimming stripped 5 bases from V and 0 bases from J, with 10 bases between. The CDR3 consists of 15 residues. The CDR3 sequence: CASSPGLANTGELFF. The CDR3, as DNA: TGTGCCAGCAGTCCGGGTCTCGCGAACACCGGGGAGCTGTTTTTT.

This clonotype was detected a few times. V usage is TRBV6-5 and J usage is TRBJ2-2, with 12 bases fitting TRBD2. The CDR3 loop spans 16 amino acids. Germline lookup yields CDR1 MNHEY and CDR2 SVGAGI. With V trimmed by 2 bases and J by 6 bases, 4 bases remained unmatched. The CDR3 nucleotides are TGTGCCAGCAGTTACCCGACTAGCGGGGGTTCCGGGGAGCTGTTTTTT. Amino acid sequence: CASSYPTSGGSGELFF.

The table lists this clonotype with many counts. V gene TRBV20-1 combines with J gene TRBJ2-7; the match to TRBD2 covers 9 bases. V dropped 4 bases and J dropped 0; count of bases not matched to a gene: 13. Germline CDR1 DFQATT, CDR2 SNEGSKA (reference sequence). The CDR3 has 17 residues. The CDR3 DNA reads TGCAGTGCTAAAGTCAGCGGGGGGCCGCATATCTCCTACGAGCAGTACTTC. This encodes CSAKVSGGPHISYEQYF.

This chain connects TRBV6-1 to TRBJ1-5; D is unclear. Trimming shortened V by 4 bases and J by 6 bases, and 10 bases separated the two germline ends. Germline CDR1 MNHNS, CDR2 SASEGT. This CDR3 has 13 residues. CDR3 amino acids: CASSVQNGQPQHF. The CDR3 region has the DNA TGTGCCAGCAGTGTGCAAAATGGTCAGCCCCAGCATTTT.

The table lists this clonotype with a few counts. This chain connects TRBV19 to TRBJ1-1, with D possibly being TRBD1 (6 bases). The CDR3 sequence is 17 residues long. V was trimmed by 7 bases and J by 5 bases, leaving 26 bases between them. Germline lookup yields CDR1 LNHDA and CDR2 SQIVND (reference sequence). The CDR3 region is CASMPFGGLGLGTEAFF. The CDR3 nucleotides read TGTGCCAGTATGCCCTTTGGGGGCCTGGGGCTTGGGACTGAAGCTTTCTTT.

At least ten counts were recorded for this clonotype. The chain recombines TRBV7-2 with TRBJ1-1; D possibly corresponds to TRBD1 (5 bases). This CDR3 contains 15 residues. V was cut by 4 bases and J by 2 bases, with 14 bases left in between. Looked up from germline, CDR1 is SGHTA and CDR2 is FQGNSA. CDR3 sequence reads: CASSSQTDRNTEAFF. DNA of the CDR3: TGTGCCAGCAGCTCACAAACTGACAGAAACACTGAAGCTTTCTTT.

V usage is TRBV12-3 or TRBV12-4 and J usage is TRBJ1-1, with D possibly being TRBD1 (5 bases). V was pared by 2 bases and J by 1 base, with 11 bases between. The length of the CDR3 is 15 residues. The CDR3 is CASSLRPGGNTEAFF. CDR3 nucleotides: TGTGCCAGCAGTTTACGCCCGGGGGGGAACACTGAAGCTTTCTTT.

In this sample, this clonotype turned up a few times. This may come from a read error, since a much larger clone is one base off. The CDR3 here is CATSEWNSNQPQHF. DNA of the CDR3: TGTGCCACCAGTGAGTGGAATAGCAATCAGCCCCAGCATTTT. The J gene is TRBJ1-5, the V gene TRBV24-1; no firm D call. V lost 4 bases, J lost 0 bases, and 6 bases lay in between. The CDR3 runs to 14 residues. CDR1 KGHDR and CDR2 SFDVKD come from the germline V gene.

The chain joins TRBV15 to TRBJ1-2; TRBD1 agrees at 9 bases. Trimming at V came to 4 bases and at J to 7 bases, leaving 10 bases not matched to a gene. This CDR3 has 15 residues. Germline V gives CDR1 LNHNV, CDR2 YYDKDF (reference sequence). The DNA for the CDR3 is TGTGCCACCAGCACGTATAGGGACAGGGTAATTGGCTACACCTTC. Translated: CATSTYRDRVIGYTF.

CDR3 sequence reads: CASSPPGQGADEQYF. CDR3 coding DNA: TGCGCCAGCAGCCCCCCGGGACAGGGGGCGGATGAGCAGTACTTC. The V gene is TRBV4-1, the J gene TRBJ2-7, with 12 positions matching TRBD1. V was clipped by 4 bases and J by 7 bases; unmatched bases: 8. The germline CDR1 and CDR2 sequences are MGHRA and YSYEKL. CDR3 size: 15 residues.

The table lists this clonotype with many counts. This rearrangement joins TRBV12-3 or TRBV12-4 to TRBJ1-2; possible D gene TRBD1, 6 bases. With 5 bases removed from V and 8 bases from J, the gap between germline ends came to 21 bases. The CDR3 runs 15 residues. The CDR3 loop reads CASSPQGPGSLGYTF. As DNA, the CDR3 is TGTGCCAGCAGTCCTCAGGGGCCCGGCAGCCTCGGCTACACCTTC.

This clonotype was seen at least ten times. The V call is TRBV11-2, the J call TRBJ2-2; 7 bases match TRBD2. Unmatched junction bases numbered 5, after V lost 1 base and J lost 3 bases. This CDR3 is built from 16 residues. Germline-derived CDR1 and CDR2 are SGHAT and FQNNGV. The DNA for the CDR3 is TGTGCCAGCAGCTTAGCTCTTCTAGCGGACACCGGGGAGCTGTTTTTT. Translating gives CASSLALLADTGELFF. Based on the CDR3 plus reference TRBV11-2 and TRBJ2-2, the full variable domain is EAGVAQSPRYKIIEKRQSVAFWCNPISGHATLYWYQQILGQGPKLLIQFQNNGVVDDSQLPKDRFSAERLKGVDSTLKIQPAKLEDSAVYLCASSLALLADTGELFFGEGSRLTVL.

The sample holds many counts of this clonotype. This chain connects TRBV6-1 to TRBJ2-4; 7 bases line up with TRBD1. The trim removed 0 bases at V and 2 bases at J, leaving 13 bases unmatched. This CDR3 region has 19 residues. The V gene's germline CDR1 is MNHNS and CDR2 SASEGT. In nucleotides, the CDR3 is TGTGCCAGCAGTGAAGCGCTCGTTGGAAACAGGGGAACCAAAAACATTCAGTACTTC. Its translation is CASSEALVGNRGTKNIQYF.

The V gene is TRBV20-1, the J gene TRBJ1-6; 7 bases are a match to TRBD1. V trimming: 0 bases; J trimming: 8 bases; junction bases outside the gene matches: 4. The CDR3 spans 14 residues. CDR1 is DFQATT and CDR2 is SNEGSKA in the germline V gene (reference sequence). CDR3 region: CSARDPQGHSPLHF. CDR3 DNA: TGCAGTGCTAGAGATCCACAGGGGCATTCACCCCTCCACTTT.

The V and J genes are TRBV7-9 and TRBJ1-2, with a weak D call TRBD1 (6 bases). Germline V gene sequence: CDR1 SEHNR, CDR2 FQNEAQ (reference sequence). Deletions cut 1 base from V and 1 base from J, with 10 bases between. This CDR3 contains 15 residues. Here the CDR3 reads CASSLGGDNNYGYTF. The CDR3 bases are TGTGCCAGCAGCTTAGGTGGGGACAATAACTATGGCTACACCTTC.